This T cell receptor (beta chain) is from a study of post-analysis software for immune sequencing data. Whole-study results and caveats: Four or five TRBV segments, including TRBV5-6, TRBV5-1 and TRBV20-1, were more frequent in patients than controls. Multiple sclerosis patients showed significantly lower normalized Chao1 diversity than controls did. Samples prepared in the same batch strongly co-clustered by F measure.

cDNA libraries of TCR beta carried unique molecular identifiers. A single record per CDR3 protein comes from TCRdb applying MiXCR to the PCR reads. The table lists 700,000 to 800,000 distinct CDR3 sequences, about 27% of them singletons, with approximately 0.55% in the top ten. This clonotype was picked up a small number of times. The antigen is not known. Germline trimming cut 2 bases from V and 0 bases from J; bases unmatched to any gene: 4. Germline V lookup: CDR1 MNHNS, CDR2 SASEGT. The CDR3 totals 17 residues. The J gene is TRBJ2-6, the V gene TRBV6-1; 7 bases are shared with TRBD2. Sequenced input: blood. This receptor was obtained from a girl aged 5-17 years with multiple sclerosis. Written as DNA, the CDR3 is TGTGCCAGCAGTGAACGGCGGACTAGCTCTGGGGCCAACGTCCTGACTTTC. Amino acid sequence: CASSERRTSSGANVLTF.